The clone carrying this TCR beta chain was counted a few times. The germline V gene encodes CDR1 MRHNA and CDR2 SNTAGT. This CDR3 contains 15 residues. V was clipped by 5 bases and J by 8 bases; unmatched bases: 10. These data belong to a study of blood T cell repertoires in COVID-19. About the study: PBMCs, B-cell-depleted T cells, or T cells were the source of the cDNA or gDNA that made up the material.

In the authors' workflow: The authors estimated nucleated cell counts from reference gene primer amplification. TCRdb's table, derived via immunoSEQ multiplex PCR, lists solely in-frame clones and lacks some. V, J and clone size were drawn from that table, and D and trimming were deduced from the DNA. Among about 400,000 clones listed, roughly nine tenths were seen once. Study members were between 18 and 89 years old and lived in fewer than 30 US regions. Cohort 3 recovered donors had two negative PCRs, clearance, or symptom resolution. The sequenced sample was PBMCs or T cells enriched from blood (not recorded which). This chain connects TRBV6-4 to TRBJ2-1; 9 bases are shared with TRBD1. This clonotype originated in a woman in her 30s who had recovered from COVID-19. As DNA, the CDR3 is TGTGCCAGCAGTCCGGGACAGGGTCCCGCGTATGAGCAGTTCTTC. Translating gives CASSPGQGPAYEQFF.